This entry lists 4 T cell receptor beta chains sequenced from one sample in a study of CD8+CD57+ T cells in acquired aplastic anemia. Profiling that covered TCR beta VDJ and CDR3 relied on genomic DNA as its template. In TCRdb, the reads were re-called with MiXCR into one record per CDR3 protein. The sample holds 50,000 to 65,000 distinct CDR3 sequences, 50% to 70% seen once. Sequencing was carried out using sorted CD4+, CD8+, or CD8+CD57+ T cells (not recorded which) from PBMCs. Receptors originate from a human donor in good health, serving as a control.

The chain employs TRBV2 and TRBJ1-1, with D possibly TRBD1 on 5 matching bases. This CDR3 has 15 amino acids. Trimming removed 5 bases at V and 2 bases at J, with 15 bases between. Germline CDR1 and CDR2: SNHLY and FYNNEI. The CDR3 spells CASSYGGGRNTEAFF. CDR3 nucleotides: TGTGCCAGCAGTTACGGGGGAGGGAGAAACACTGAAGCTTTCTTT.

In this sample, this clonotype turned up many times. The genes are TRBV2 and TRBJ1-5; 10 bases map to TRBD1. The CDR3 contains 15 residues. From germline, CDR1 is SNHLY and CDR2 FYNNEI. Trimming took 6 bases from V and 6 from J; bases not matched to a gene: 8. CDR3 in amino acids: CASSSLGTGAQPQHF. The CDR3 bases are TGTGCCAGCAGCTCATTGGGGACAGGGGCTCAGCCCCAGCATTTT.

The V and J genes are TRBV25-1 and TRBJ1-2, with D perhaps TRBD1 (5 bases). The germline gives CDR1 MGHDK, CDR2 SYGVNS. The germline V and J ends were trimmed by 1 base and 4 bases, with 13 bases remaining between them. There are 15 residues in the CDR3. The CDR3 DNA is TGTGCCAGCAGTGAATCTCTGTGGGGGATCTATGGCTACACCTTC. It translates to CASSESLWGIYGYTF.

The chain employs TRBV19 and TRBJ2-5; 7 nucleotides align to TRBD2. The CDR3 has 15 amino acids. CDR1 and CDR2 from the germline V gene are LNHDA and SQIVND (reference sequence). Trimming took 3 bases from V and 4 from J; bases not matched to a gene: 8. CDR3 DNA: TGTGCCAGTAGTATTGCGGGGGAGGGAATAGAGACCCAGTACTTC. Its translation is CASSIAGEGIETQYF.